This paragraph covers one T cell receptor beta chain sequence. What it binds is not known. The record originates from a study of cytomegalovirus exposure and HLA in healthy donors. At the level of the study: Most donors, about 77% of approximately 400 genotyped, fell in the Caucasian-associated ancestry cluster. Study-level results: Accurate predictions that matched the HLA-A and HLA-B alleles of most subjects were reportedly made from TCR beta sequences.

The primer mix had 60 Vbeta and 13 Jbeta primers. TCRdb keeps only in-frame clones here, not all; method: immunoSEQ multiplex PCR. The sample carries hundreds of thousands of clones, roughly 84% recorded once. CDR3 length equals 14 residues. J gave up 4 bases and V 4 bases, and 7 bases lay outside the gene matches. CDR1 and CDR2 (germline): SQVTM, ANQGSEA. The specimen sequenced was PBMCs. The chain joins TRBV29-1 to TRBJ1-2, with TRBD1 identical over 9 bases. This TCR came from a boy aged 2-9 years in good health and CMV-seronegative. This chain's CDR3 is CSVGGDRDAYGYTF. In nucleotides, the CDR3 is TGCAGCGTTGGGGGGGACAGGGATGCCTATGGCTACACCTTC.